Listed below are T cell receptor beta chains from one sample, sequenced in a study of CD8 T cells in ankylosing spondylitis. Via MiXCR, TCRdb re-called the 5' RACE reads, giving one row per CDR3 protein. This table has a few hundred thousand distinct CDR3 sequences, around 22% appearing once. Sequenced: blood, either unsorted or a sorted T cell fraction (not recorded which). The source of these receptors is a male donor with ankylosing spondylitis. Each CDR3 is given with its conserved first and last residue. The order of the fields is clone size, V gene, CDR3 protein. Not every row has a clone size; where given, it reads once, few, many or a size class.

size: few; V: TRBV6-2/TRBV6-3; CDR3: CASSYRDFSYNEQFF
size: .; V: TRBV6-2/TRBV6-3; CDR3: CASSYPRLAGYNEQFF
size: many; V: TRBV12-3/TRBV12-4; CDR3: CASSLDRVRQQYF
size: .; V: TRBV28; CDR3: CASSLGGQFHEQYF
size: .; V: TRBV20-1; CDR3: CSAASGLAGAGSYEQYF
size: few; V: TRBV29-1; CDR3: CSVAGTGGRGEKLFF
size: few; V: TRBV29-1; CDR3: CSVVGTEGQPQHF
size: few; V: TRBV29-1; CDR3: CSVGLNSGNTIYF
size: few; V: TRBV7-2; CDR3: CASSLNGDGEQFF
size: few; V: TRBV7-3; CDR3: CASSREGGFRSPLHF
size: .; V: TRBV20-1; CDR3: CSTSGTAGANVLTF
size: few; V: TRBV11-2; CDR3: CASSFGTYDNEQFF
size: few; V: TRBV3-1; CDR3: CASSQDRGVNQPQHF
size: few; V: TRBV30; CDR3: CAWSVGTSGVITYNEQFF
size: few; V: TRBV5-1; CDR3: CASSLGQGGLTEAFF
size: few; V: TRBV5-6; CDR3: CASSLTTGELFF
size: .; V: TRBV2; CDR3: CASKGLANYNEQFF
size: .; V: TRBV18; CDR3: CASSPKGTGELFF
size: few; V: TRBV12-3/TRBV12-4; CDR3: CASRKGRGRSYDEQYF
size: few; V: TRBV19; CDR3: CASSARDRGYEQYF
size: once; V: TRBV7-3; CDR3: CASSLFGNTGELFF
size: .; V: TRBV5-1; CDR3: CASSPSGGGDGKLFF
size: .; V: TRBV28; CDR3: CASSPSSGRWYEQYF
size: many; V: TRBV29-1; CDR3: CSASERSPAYEQYF
size: few; V: TRBV5-1; CDR3: CASSLGQRPEAFF
size: once; V: TRBV3-1; CDR3: CASSQPGRLQETQYF
size: few; V: TRBV5-8; CDR3: CASSQRGTYNEQFF
size: many; V: TRBV29-1; CDR3: CSVRRSQETQYF
size: .; V: TRBV3-1; CDR3: CASSPTDRLEKLFF
size: few; V: TRBV7-2; CDR3: CASSLDENSYEQYF
size: few; V: TRBV5-1; CDR3: CASSWGASGGTTYEQYF
size: many; V: TRBV29-1; CDR3: CSVVGVQETQYF
size: many; V: TRBV12-3/TRBV12-4; CDR3: CASSLTALEQYF
size: few; V: TRBV19; CDR3: CASSKTSSGRSSYNEQFF
size: few; V: TRBV2; CDR3: CASTDQTTFTGELFF
size: .; V: TRBV7-3; CDR3: CASSLRVGAGYEQYF
size: few; V: TRBV20-1; CDR3: CSARGATSGSYEQYF
size: .; V: TRBV15; CDR3: CATSRDLGEYNEQFF
size: once; V: TRBV3-1; CDR3: CASSRSLGQGFSYEQYF
size: few; V: TRBV5-1; CDR3: CASSLALGNNEQFF
size: many; V: TRBV7-2; CDR3: CASAVSGENNEQFF
size: few; V: TRBV6-5; CDR3: CASSHPPGRSMSQPQHF